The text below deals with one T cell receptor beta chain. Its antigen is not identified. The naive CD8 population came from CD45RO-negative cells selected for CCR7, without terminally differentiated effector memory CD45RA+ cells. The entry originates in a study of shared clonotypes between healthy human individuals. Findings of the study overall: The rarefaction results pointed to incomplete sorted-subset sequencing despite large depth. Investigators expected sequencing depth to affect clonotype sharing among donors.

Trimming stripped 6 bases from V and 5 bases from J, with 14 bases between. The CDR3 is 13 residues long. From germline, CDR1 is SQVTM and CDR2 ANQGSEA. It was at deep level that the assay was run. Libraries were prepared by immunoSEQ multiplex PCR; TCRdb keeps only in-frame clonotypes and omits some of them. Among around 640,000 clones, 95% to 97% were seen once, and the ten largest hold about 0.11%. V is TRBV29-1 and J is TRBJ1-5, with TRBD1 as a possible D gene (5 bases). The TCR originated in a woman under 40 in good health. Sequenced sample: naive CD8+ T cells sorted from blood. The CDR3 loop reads CSVKDGTHQPQHF. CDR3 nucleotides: TGCAGCGTCAAAGACGGGACTCATCAGCCCCAGCATTTT. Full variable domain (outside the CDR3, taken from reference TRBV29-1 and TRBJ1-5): SAVISQKPSRDICQRGTSLTIQCQVDSQVTMMFWYRQQPGQSLTLIATANQGSEATYESGFVIDKFPISRPNLTFSTLTVSNMSPEDSSIYLCSVKDGTHQPQHFGDGTRLSIL.